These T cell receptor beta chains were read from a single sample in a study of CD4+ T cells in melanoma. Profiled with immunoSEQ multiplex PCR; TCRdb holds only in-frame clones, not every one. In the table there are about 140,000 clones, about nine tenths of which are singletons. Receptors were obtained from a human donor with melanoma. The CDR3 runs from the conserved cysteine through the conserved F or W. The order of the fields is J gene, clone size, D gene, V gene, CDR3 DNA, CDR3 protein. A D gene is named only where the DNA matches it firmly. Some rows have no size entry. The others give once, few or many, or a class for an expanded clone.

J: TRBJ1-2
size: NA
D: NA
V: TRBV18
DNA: TGTGCCAGCTCACCAGACCCTAGCTATGGCTACACCTTC
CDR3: CASSPDPSYGYTF

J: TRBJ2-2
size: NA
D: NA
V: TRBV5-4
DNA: TGTGCCAGCAGCTTGGGGGGTTTTGAGCTGTTTTTT
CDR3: CASSLGGFELFF

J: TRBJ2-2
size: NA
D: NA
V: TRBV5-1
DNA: TGCGCCAGCAGCTTGAGTCGGGGGTTAAACACCGGGGAGCTGTTTTTT
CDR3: CASSLSRGLNTGELFF

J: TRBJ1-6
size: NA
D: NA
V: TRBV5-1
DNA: TGCGCCAGCAGCGTGGGGGGCAGGAGTACAGCTTCACCCCTCCACTTT
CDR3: CASSVGGRSTASPLHF

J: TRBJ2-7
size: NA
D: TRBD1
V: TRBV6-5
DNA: TGTGCCAGCAGCCACTTAGGACAGGGGTTGTACGAGCAGTACTTC
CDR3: CASSHLGQGLYEQYF

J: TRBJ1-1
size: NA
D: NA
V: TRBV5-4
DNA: TGTGCCAGCAGCTTGGATCGCCAGCTTGAAGCTTTCTTT
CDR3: CASSLDRQLEAFF

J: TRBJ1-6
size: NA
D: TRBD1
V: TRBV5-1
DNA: TGCGCCAGCAGCTTGTCACCCCCAGGGGGGGTAGGGTCACCCCTCCACTTT
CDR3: CASSLSPPGGVGSPLHF

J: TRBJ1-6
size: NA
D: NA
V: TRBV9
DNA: TGTGCCAGCAGTCCCACTGACAGATATAATTCACCCCTCCACTTT
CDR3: CASSPTDRYNSPLHF

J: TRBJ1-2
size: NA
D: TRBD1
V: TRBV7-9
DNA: TGTGCCAGCAGCCCTCGGGACAGGCTCGGCTACACCTTC
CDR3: CASSPRDRLGYTF

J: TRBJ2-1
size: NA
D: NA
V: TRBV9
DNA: TGTGCCAGCAGCCCCCTTCACAGGGAATCTTACAATGAGCAGTTCTTC
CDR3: CASSPLHRESYNEQFF

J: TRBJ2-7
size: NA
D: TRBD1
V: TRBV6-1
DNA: TGTGCCAGCAGTAGACAGGGCTCCTACGAGCAGTACTTC
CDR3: CASSRQGSYEQYF

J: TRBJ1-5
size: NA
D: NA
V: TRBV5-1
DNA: TGCGCCAGCAGCTTGGTCGCGGGGCAGCCCCAGCATTTT
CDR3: CASSLVAGQPQHF

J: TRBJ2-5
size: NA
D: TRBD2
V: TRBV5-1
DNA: TGCGCCAGCAGCTTGGTAGTAGCGGGGCAAGAGACCCAGTACTTC
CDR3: CASSLVVAGQETQYF

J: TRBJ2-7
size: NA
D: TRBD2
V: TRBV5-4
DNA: TGTGCCTATCGTGAACGAGCGGGGGTATCCTACGAGCAGTACTTC
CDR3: CAYRERAGVSYEQYF

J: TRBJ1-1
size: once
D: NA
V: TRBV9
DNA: TGTGCCAGCAGCGCCCATGTTGGGGGGGGCACTGAAGCTTTCTTT
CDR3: CASSAHVGGGTEAFF

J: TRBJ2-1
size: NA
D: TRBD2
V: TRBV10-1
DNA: TGCGCCAGCAGTGAGACTAGCGGGGGGGCCTTCGGCGAGCAGTTCTTC
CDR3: CASSETSGGAFGEQFF

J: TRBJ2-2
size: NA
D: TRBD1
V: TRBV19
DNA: TGTGCCAGTAGCCTAGCCCCGGGACAGGGGAACACCGGGGAGCTGTTTTTT
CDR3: CASSLAPGQGNTGELFF

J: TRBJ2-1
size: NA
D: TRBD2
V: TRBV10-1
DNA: TGCGCCAGCAGTGACCCCCCTAGCGGGGGGGCGGTTGGGAATGAGCAGTTCTTC
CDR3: CASSDPPSGGAVGNEQFF

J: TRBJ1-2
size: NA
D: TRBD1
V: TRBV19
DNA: TGTGCCAGTAGTCCACAGGGGGCTAACTATGGCTACACCTTC
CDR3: CASSPQGANYGYTF

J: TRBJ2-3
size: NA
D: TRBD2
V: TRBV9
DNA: TGTGCCAGCAGCGTAGTAGCGGGTGTGGGGGATACGCAGTATTTT
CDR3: CASSVVAGVGDTQYF

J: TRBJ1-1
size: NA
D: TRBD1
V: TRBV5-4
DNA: TGTGCCAGCAGCGGGACAGTCAACACTGAAGCTTTCTTT
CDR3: CASSGTVNTEAFF

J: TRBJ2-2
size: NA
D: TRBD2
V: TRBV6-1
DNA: TGTGCCAGCAGTAAGGGCGGGGGACGAACCGGGGAGCTGTTTTTT
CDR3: CASSKGGGRTGELFF

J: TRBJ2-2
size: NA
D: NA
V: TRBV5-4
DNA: TGTGCCAGCAGCTTGCCCCCCCGCATAGGCGGGGAGCTGTTTTTT
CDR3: CASSLPPRIGGELFF

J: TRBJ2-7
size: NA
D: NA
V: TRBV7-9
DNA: TGTGCCAGCAGCTTTTTTACGTCCAGGGTCTCCTACGAGCAGTACTTC
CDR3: CASSFFTSRVSYEQYF

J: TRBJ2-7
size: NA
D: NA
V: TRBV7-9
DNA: TGTGCCAGCAGCTTAGAATCAGGGGTGGTAGCCCCACAGTACTTC
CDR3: CASSLESGVVAPQYF

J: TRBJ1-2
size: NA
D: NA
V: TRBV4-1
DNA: TGCGCCAGCAGCCAAGATACGGAGACAGGACGGAGCTATGGCTACACCTTC
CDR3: CASSQDTETGRSYGYTF

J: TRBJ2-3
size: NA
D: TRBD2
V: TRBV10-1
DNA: TGCGAGGGACTAGCGGGGGCCGAGGTCGATACGCAGTATTTT
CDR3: CEGLAGAEVDTQYF

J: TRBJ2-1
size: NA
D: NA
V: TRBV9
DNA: TGTGCCAGCAGCGACGATAAGGGCGGGATTTACAATGAGCAGTTCTTC
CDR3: CASSDDKGGIYNEQFF

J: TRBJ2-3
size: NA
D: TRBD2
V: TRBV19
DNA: TGTGCCAGTAGTGCCTATAGCGGGGGGGCCGCAGATACGCAGTATTTT
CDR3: CASSAYSGGAADTQYF

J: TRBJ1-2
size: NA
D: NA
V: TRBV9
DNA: TGTGCCAGCAGCGTATTGACCCCGGGTCACACCTTC
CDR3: CASSVLTPGHTF

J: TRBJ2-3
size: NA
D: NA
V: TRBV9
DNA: TGTGCCAGCAGTGACGTAAATTTGCATGATACGCAGTATTTT
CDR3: CASSDVNLHDTQYF

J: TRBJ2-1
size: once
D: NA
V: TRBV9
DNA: TGTGCCAGCAGCGTAATGCTAGCTGGGAATGAGCAGTTCTTC
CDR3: CASSVMLAGNEQFF

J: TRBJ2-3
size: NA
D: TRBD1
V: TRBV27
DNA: TGTGCCAGCAGTTTATCCGGGACAGGGGGCGCAGGTACGCAGTATTTT
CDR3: CASSLSGTGGAGTQYF

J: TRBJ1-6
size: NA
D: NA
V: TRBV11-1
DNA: TGTGCCAGCAGCTTATCTACAGGTAGCTCCTATAATTCACCCCTCCACTTT
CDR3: CASSLSTGSSYNSPLHF

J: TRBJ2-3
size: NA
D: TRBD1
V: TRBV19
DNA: TGTGCCAGCGAGGGGGCTAGCACAGATACGCAGTATTTT
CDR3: CASEGASTDTQYF

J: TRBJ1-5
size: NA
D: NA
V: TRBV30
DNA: TGTGCCTGGAGTGTAGGGGTTGGCAATCAGCCCCAGCATTTT
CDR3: CAWSVGVGNQPQHF

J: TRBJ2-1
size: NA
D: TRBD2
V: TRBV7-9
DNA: TGTGCCAGCAGCTTCTCCGGGACTAGCTTCGCCGAGCAGTTCTTC
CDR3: CASSFSGTSFAEQFF

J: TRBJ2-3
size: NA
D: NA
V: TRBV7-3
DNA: TGTGCCAGCGGGCAGGGCAACACAGATACGCAGTATTTT
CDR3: CASGQGNTDTQYF

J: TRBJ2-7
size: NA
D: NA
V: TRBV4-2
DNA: TGTGCCAGCAGCCAAGAGTCGTGGCAGGACGCCTACGAGCAGTACTTC
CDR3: CASSQESWQDAYEQYF

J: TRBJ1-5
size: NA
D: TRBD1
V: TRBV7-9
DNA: TGTGCCAGCAGCTTATCAGGGGGCGCAATCAATCAGCCCCAGCATTTT
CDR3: CASSLSGGAINQPQHF

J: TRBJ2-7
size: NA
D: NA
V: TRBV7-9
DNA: TGTGCCAGCAGCCTCATCTCGGGGGCCTACGAGCAGTACTTC
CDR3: CASSLISGAYEQYF